This T cell receptor beta chain was found in a study of T cell responses to AZD1222 COVID-19 vaccine. Points from the study as a whole: Donors skewed white British and female; clonal diversity was possibly underestimated. Seropositive status at baseline applied to only five or six AZD1222 recipients. Repertoire sampling happened only post peak T cell response. Targeting of unmutated variant regions was reportedly seen in nearly half of spike-specific TCRs.

About this clone itself: Its target is unknown.

TCRdb's table, derived via immunoSEQ multiplex PCR, lists solely in-frame clones and lacks some. The data contain over 100,000 clones, about nine tenths of them singletons. Trimming cost V 0 bases and J 6 bases, with 7 bases left between them. The CDR3 is 13 residues long. Germline-derived CDR1 and CDR2 are SGHRS and YFSETQ. The clonotype comes from an adult in good health. This sample comprised peripheral blood, obtained on day 0 of AZD1222 vaccination. The chain joins TRBV5-1 to TRBJ1-5; D is unclear. The CDR3 is CASSLEAGQPQHF. As DNA, the CDR3 is TGCGCCAGCAGCTTGGAAGCTGGTCAGCCCCAGCATTTT.